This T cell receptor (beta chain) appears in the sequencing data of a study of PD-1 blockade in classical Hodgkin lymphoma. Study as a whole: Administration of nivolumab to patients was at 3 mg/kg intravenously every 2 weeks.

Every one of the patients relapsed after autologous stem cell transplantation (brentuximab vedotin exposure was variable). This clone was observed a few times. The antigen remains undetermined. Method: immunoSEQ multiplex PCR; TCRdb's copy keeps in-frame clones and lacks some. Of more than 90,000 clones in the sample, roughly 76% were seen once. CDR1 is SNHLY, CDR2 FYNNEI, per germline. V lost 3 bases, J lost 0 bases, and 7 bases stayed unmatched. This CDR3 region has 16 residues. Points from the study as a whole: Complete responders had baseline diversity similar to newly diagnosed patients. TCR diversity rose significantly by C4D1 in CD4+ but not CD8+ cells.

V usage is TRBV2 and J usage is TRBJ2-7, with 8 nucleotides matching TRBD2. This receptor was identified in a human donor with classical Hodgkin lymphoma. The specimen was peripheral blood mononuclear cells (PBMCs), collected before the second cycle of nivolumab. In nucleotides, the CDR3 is TGTGCCAGCAGTGACGTACTAGCGGTGAACTCCTACGAGCAGTACTTC. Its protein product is CASSDVLAVNSYEQYF.